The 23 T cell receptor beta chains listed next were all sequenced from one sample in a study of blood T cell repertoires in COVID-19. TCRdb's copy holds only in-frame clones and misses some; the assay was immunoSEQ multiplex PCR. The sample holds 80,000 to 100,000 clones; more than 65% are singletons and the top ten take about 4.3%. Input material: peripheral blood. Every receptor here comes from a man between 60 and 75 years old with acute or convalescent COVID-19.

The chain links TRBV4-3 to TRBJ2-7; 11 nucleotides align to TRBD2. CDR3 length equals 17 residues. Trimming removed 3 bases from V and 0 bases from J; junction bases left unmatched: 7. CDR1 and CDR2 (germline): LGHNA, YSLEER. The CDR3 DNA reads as TGCGCCAGCAGCCAGGCCTTGACTAGCGGGAACTCCTACGAGCAGTACTTC. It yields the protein CASSQALTSGNSYEQYF.

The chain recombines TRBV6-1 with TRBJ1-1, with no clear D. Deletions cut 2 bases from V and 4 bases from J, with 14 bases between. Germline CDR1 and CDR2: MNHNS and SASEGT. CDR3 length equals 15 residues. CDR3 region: CASSELTWEGTEAFF. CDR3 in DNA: TGTGCCAGCAGTGAATTAACTTGGGAGGGCACTGAAGCTTTCTTT.

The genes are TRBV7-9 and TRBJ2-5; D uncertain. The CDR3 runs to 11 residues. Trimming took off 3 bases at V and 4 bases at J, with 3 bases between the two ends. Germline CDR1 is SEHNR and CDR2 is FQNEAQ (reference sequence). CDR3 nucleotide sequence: TGTGCCAGCAGCTTCTTAGAGACCCAGTACTTC. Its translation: CASSFLETQYF.

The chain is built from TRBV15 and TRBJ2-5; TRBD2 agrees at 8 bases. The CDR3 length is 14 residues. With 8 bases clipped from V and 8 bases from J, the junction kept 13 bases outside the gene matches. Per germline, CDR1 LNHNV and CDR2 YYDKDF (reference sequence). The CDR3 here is CATQDPNGGGTQYF. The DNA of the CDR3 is TGTGCCACCCAAGATCCGAACGGGGGGGGTACCCAGTACTTC.

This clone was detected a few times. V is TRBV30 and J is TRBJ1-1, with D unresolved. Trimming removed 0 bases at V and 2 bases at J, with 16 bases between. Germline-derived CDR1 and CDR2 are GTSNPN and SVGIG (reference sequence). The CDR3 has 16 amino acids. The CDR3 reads CAWSVQTWNLNTEAFF. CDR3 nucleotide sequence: TGTGCCTGGAGTGTACAGACATGGAACCTAAACACTGAAGCTTTCTTT.

This CDR3 is CASSLVWARGSGANVLTF. The CDR3 region has the DNA TGTGCCAGCAGCTTGGTATGGGCCAGGGGCTCTGGGGCCAACGTCCTGACTTTC. The chain uses TRBV5-5 and TRBJ2-6, with D perhaps matching TRBD1 (6 bases). Trimming cost V 0 bases and J 0 bases, with 13 bases left between them. The CDR3 totals 18 residues. CDR1 SGHKS and CDR2 YYEKEE come from the germline V gene (reference sequence).

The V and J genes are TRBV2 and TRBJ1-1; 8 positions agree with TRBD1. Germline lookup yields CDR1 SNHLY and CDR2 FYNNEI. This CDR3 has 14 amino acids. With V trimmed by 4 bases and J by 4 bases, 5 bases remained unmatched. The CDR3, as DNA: TGTGCCAGCAGTGCAGGGGGCGTTGTCACTGAAGCTTTCTTT. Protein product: CASSAGGVVTEAFF.

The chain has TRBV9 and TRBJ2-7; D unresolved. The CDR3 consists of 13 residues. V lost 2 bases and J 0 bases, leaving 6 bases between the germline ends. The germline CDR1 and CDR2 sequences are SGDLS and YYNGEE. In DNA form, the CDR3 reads TGTGCCAGCAGCGTGAGGCCCTCCTACGAGCAGTACTTC. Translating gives CASSVRPSYEQYF.

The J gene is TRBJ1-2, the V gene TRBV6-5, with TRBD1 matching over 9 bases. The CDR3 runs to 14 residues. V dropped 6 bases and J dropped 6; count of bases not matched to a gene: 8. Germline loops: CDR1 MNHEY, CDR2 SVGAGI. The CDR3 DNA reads TGTGCCAGCAGGGGAGCGGACAGGGGCCATGGCTACACCTTC. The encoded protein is CASRGADRGHGYTF.

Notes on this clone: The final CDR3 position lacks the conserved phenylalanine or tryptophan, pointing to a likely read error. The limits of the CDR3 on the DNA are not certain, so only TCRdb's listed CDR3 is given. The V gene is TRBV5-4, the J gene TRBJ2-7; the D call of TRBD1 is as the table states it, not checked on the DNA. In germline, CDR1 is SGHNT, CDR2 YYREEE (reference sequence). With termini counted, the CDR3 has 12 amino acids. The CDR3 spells CASSLDRGRGLY.

CDR3 loop: CASSYSTSSQNEQFF. The CDR3 nucleotides are TGTGCCAGCAGTTACTCGACATCTTCCCAAAATGAGCAGTTCTTC. This chain uses TRBV6-2 or TRBV6-3 with TRBJ2-1; D unresolved. The CDR3 covers 15 residues. Trimming left V 0 bases short and J 7 bases short, with 13 bases between. CDR1 MNHEY and CDR2 SVGEGT come from the germline V gene.

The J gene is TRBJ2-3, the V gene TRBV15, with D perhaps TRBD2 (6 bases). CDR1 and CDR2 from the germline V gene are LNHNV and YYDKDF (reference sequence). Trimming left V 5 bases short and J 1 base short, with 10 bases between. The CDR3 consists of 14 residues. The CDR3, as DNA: TGTGCCACCAGCTCGGACTACCGCACAGATACGCAGTATTTT. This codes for CATSSDYRTDTQYF. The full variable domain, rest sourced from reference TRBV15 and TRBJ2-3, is DAMVIQNPRYQVTQFGKPVTLSCSQTLNHNVMYWYQQKSSQAPKLLFHYYDKDFNNEADTPDNFQSRRPNTSFCFLDIRSPGLGDTAMYLCATSSDYRTDTQYFGPGTRLTVL.

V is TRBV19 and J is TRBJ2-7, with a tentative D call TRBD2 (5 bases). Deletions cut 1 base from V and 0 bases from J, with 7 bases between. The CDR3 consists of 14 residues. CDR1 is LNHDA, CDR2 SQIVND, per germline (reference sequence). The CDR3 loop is CASSIGEGSYEQYF. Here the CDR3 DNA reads TGTGCCAGTAGTATAGGAGAGGGCTCCTACGAGCAGTACTTC.

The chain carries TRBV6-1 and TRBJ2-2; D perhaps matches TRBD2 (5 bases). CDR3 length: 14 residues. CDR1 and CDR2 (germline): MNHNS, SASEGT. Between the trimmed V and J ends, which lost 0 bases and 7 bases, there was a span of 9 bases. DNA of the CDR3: TGTGCCAGCAGTGAAGCCCCGGGGAGCGGGGAGCTGTTTTTT. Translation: CASSEAPGSGELFF.

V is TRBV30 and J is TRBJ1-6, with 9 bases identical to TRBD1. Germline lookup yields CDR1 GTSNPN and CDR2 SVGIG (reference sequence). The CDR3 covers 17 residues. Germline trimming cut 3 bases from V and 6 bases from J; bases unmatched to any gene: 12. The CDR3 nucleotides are TGTGCCTGGAGGGGCTCCGGGACAGGGTTGGGTAATTCACCCCTCCACTTT. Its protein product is CAWRGSGTGLGNSPLHF.

The CDR3 protein is CASSQVSGSTDTQYF. The CDR3, as DNA: TGCGCCAGCAGCCAAGTTTCCGGGAGCACAGATACGCAGTATTTT. This chain connects TRBV4-1 to TRBJ2-3; D not certain. The CDR3 has 15 amino acids. The ends were cut back, 1 base at V and 0 bases at J, with 8 bases in the middle. Germline V gene sequence: CDR1 MGHRA, CDR2 YSYEKL.

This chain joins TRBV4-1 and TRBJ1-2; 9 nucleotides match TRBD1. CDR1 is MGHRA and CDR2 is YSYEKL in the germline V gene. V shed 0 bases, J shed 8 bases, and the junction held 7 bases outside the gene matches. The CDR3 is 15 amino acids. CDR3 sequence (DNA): TGCGCCAGCAGCCAAGAAGGTGGGACAGGGCGGGGCTACACCTTC. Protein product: CASSQEGGTGRGYTF.

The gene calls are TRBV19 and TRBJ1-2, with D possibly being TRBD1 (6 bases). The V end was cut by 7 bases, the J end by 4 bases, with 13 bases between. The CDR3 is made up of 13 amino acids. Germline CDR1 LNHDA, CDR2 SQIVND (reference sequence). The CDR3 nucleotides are TGTGCCAGTACAACTAACAGGGTCTATGGCTACACCTTC. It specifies CASTTNRVYGYTF.

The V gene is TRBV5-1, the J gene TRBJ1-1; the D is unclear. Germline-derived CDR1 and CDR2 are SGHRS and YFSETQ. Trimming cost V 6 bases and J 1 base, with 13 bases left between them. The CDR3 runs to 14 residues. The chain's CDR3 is CASKRASANTEAFF. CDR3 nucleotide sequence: TGCGCCAGCAAGCGGGCGTCCGCGAACACTGAAGCTTTCTTT.

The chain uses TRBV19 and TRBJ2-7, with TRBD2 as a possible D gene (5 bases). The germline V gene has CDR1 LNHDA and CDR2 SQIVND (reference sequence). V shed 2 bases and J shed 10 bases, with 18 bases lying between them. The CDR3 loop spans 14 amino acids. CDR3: CASSIRENTMGQYF. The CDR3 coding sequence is TGTGCCAGTAGTATAAGGGAGAACACCATGGGACAGTACTTC.

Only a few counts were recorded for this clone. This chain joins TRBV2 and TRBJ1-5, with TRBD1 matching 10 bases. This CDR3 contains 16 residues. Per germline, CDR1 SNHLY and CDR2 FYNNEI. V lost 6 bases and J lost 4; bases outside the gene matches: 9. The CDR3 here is CASSGRDRGRNQPQHF. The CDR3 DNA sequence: TGTGCCAGCAGCGGACGGGACAGGGGCCGGAATCAGCCCCAGCATTTT.

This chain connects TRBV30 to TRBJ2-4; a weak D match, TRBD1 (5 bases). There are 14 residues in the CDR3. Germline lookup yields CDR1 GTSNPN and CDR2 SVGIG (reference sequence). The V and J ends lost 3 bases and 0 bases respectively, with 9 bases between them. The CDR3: CAWSPGLAKNIQYF. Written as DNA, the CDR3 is TGTGCCTGGAGCCCAGGGCTAGCCAAAAACATTCAGTACTTC.

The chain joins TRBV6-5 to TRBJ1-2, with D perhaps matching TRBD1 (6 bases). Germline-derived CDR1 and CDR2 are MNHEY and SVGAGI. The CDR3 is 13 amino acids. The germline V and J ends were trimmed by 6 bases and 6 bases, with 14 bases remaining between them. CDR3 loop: CASRPTGLDGYTF. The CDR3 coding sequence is TGTGCCAGCAGACCCACAGGGCTTGATGGCTACACCTTC.